This TCR beta chain was sequenced during a study of T cell responses to AZD1222 COVID-19 vaccine. Study-level points and caveats: Females made up more of the donors, who were largely white British, and clonal diversity may have come out too low. After two AZD1222 doses, spike-specific TCR breadth and depth rose versus day 0.

Libraries were prepared by immunoSEQ multiplex PCR; TCRdb keeps only in-frame clonotypes and omits some of them. Of some 140,000 clones listed, approximately 90% are singletons. Per germline, CDR1 SGHRS and CDR2 YFSETQ. V was clipped by 2 bases and J by 1 base, with 7 bases between them. The CDR3 consists of 13 residues. Of note for this clone: What it binds is unknown.

The material sequenced was peripheral blood, taken on day 0 of AZD1222 vaccination. This sequence originates from an adult in good health. The chain couples TRBV5-1 to TRBJ2-7; D possibly corresponds to TRBD1 (5 bases). CDR3 sequence: CASSFRQSYEQYF. The CDR3 region has the DNA TGCGCCAGCAGCTTCCGACAGTCCTACGAGCAGTACTTC.